These T cell receptor beta chains were read from a single sample in a study of cytotoxic CD8 clonotypes in ibrutinib-treated CLL. The table came from immunoSEQ multiplex PCR; TCRdb's copy has only in-frame clones and leaves some out. The table records around 30,000 clones, around 60% of them present only once. Source: PBMCs, taken before ibrutinib treatment. These receptors were collected from a human donor with chronic lymphocytic leukemia. The conserved cysteine and the conserved F or W are not part of the CDR3 here. Fields, in order: CDR3 protein, J gene, V gene.

CDR3: ASSTGSHEKLF
J: TRBJ1-4
V: TRBV19

CDR3: ASSIGRGGQGSSYNEQF
J: TRBJ2-1
V: TRBV19

CDR3: ASSLFLGTTSYGYT
J: TRBJ1-2
V: TRBV28

CDR3: ASSFPGQGGETQY
J: TRBJ2-5
V: TRBV28

CDR3: ASTRTSGKQETQY
J: TRBJ2-5
V: TRBV25-1

CDR3: ASSYERGKGYT
J: TRBJ1-2
V: TRBV6-5

CDR3: ASSRGGDYNEQF
J: TRBJ2-1
V: TRBV5-1

CDR3: ASSLAGGGNQPQH
J: TRBJ1-5
V: TRBV5-1

CDR3: ASSEPGIGNQPQH
J: TRBJ1-5
V: TRBV6-1

CDR3: ASTTPAGTAFLAYEQY
J: TRBJ2-7
V: TRBV27

CDR3: ASSPDREQPQH
J: TRBJ1-5
V: TRBV7-2

CDR3: ASSSGQPRSGTEAF
J: TRBJ1-1
V: TRBV6-6

CDR3: ASSPRGASGGGPYEQY
J: TRBJ2-7
V: TRBV7-4

CDR3: ASSLGGNTEAF
J: TRBJ1-1
V: TRBV4-1

CDR3: ASGADPYNEQF
J: TRBJ2-1
V: TRBV2

CDR3: ASSGNRGTQY
J: TRBJ2-5
V: TRBV10-1

CDR3: ASRLRRGSYNEQF
J: TRBJ2-1
V: TRBV27

CDR3: ASATRGGSYEQY
J: TRBJ2-7
V: TRBV6-5

CDR3: ASSYHRTGSYEQY
J: TRBJ2-7
V: TRBV5-4

CDR3: ASHGQGGETQY
J: TRBJ2-5
V: TRBV2

CDR3: ASRARGASYEQY
J: TRBJ2-7
V: TRBV27

CDR3: ASSFLNAEAF
J: TRBJ1-1
V: TRBV7-9

CDR3: ASSLVPHTPIGGNTIY
J: TRBJ1-3
V: TRBV7-6

CDR3: ASSLESWGDRAGETQY
J: TRBJ2-5
V: TRBV7-8

CDR3: ASSFDRDEQY
J: TRBJ2-7
V: TRBV7-8

CDR3: ASSIGGRRTEAF
J: TRBJ1-1
V: TRBV19

CDR3: ASSKRLRDCYNEQF
J: TRBJ2-1
V: TRBV21-1

CDR3: ASSRFIQTSGSYEQY
J: TRBJ2-7
V: TRBV4-3

CDR3: ASSVGGDRGLTDTQY
J: TRBJ2-3
V: TRBV9

CDR3: ASSLGRVELGYEQY
J: TRBJ2-7
V: TRBV7-2

CDR3: ASSPYTGTLPYTQY
J: TRBJ2-3
V: TRBV11-2

CDR3: ASINGGGGEQY
J: TRBJ2-7
V: TRBV2

CDR3: ASSVASGPIYGYT
J: TRBJ1-2
V: TRBV9

CDR3: ATRGATVSSGNTIY
J: TRBJ1-3
V: TRBV15

CDR3: ASSVGGGSGNTIY
J: TRBJ1-3
V: TRBV9

CDR3: ASSQIDHGKTYGYT
J: TRBJ1-2
V: TRBV7-9

CDR3: ASSKREKQPSGANVLT
J: TRBJ2-6
V: TRBV19

CDR3: ASGDRGINEQF
J: TRBJ2-1
V: TRBV11-2

CDR3: ATWTGGMEQY
J: TRBJ2-7
V: TRBV10-3

CDR3: ASNPGFAGANVLT
J: TRBJ2-6
V: TRBV2

CDR3: ASSLRGTFYGYT
J: TRBJ1-2
V: TRBV27

CDR3: ASSLGGGQGSGYT
J: TRBJ1-2
V: TRBV5-1

CDR3: ASSLSTDTQY
J: TRBJ2-3
V: TRBV5-1

CDR3: ASSVGTEGTQY
J: TRBJ2-5
V: TRBV10-1

CDR3: ASSVSTGNYGYT
J: TRBJ1-2
V: TRBV2

CDR3: ASSQGVLPGELF
J: TRBJ2-2
V: TRBV14

CDR3: ASSLRLQSRANVLT
J: TRBJ2-6
V: TRBV4-2

CDR3: ASSRGMGNEQF
J: TRBJ2-1
V: TRBV14

CDR3: ASRRAGVSYEQY
J: TRBJ2-7
V: TRBV28